This T cell receptor (beta chain) was captured by sequencing in a study of CD8 T cells in Susac syndrome. CD8+ and CD4+ blood T cells underwent TCR beta sequencing. Points on this clonotype: The antigen is not known.

Reverse transcription of roughly 0.5 to 1 ug RNA used random hexamers. The immunoSEQ assay covered 54 Vbeta and 13 Jbeta segments for CDR3. TCRdb reanalysed the immunoSEQ multiplex PCR reads using MiXCR and keeps one entry per CDR3 protein. In the table there are 95,000 to 150,000 distinct CDR3 sequences, 90% to 95% of which are singletons. The study, taken as a whole, reports: TEMRA cells and active patients showed peak Susac CD8+ clonal expansion.

The CDR3 has 13 residues. Per germline, CDR1 MGHRA and CDR2 YSYEKL. V dropped 5 bases and J dropped 6; count of bases not matched to a gene: 4. This receptor was identified in a human donor with Susac syndrome. The sample consisted of CD8+ T cells from PBMCs. The chain carries TRBV4-1 and TRBJ2-3, with 8 bases matching TRBD2. The CDR3 spells CASSAPSGDTQYF. The DNA for the CDR3 is TGCGCCAGCAGCGCCCCTAGCGGGGATACGCAGTATTTT.